This T cell receptor (beta chain) was identified in a study of Tregs in tolerant kidney transplant recipients. Points from the study as a whole: Tregs expanded with activated donor B cells seemed most donor-specific. This study did not directly address biological reproducibility.

Concerning this clone: The antigen is unknown.

The assay was immunoSEQ multiplex PCR, and TCRdb's table has in-frame clones only and misses some. The profile shows 35,000 to 50,000 clones, nearly 97% of them singletons. Germline CDR1 SEHNR, CDR2 FQNEAQ (reference sequence). The CDR3 loop spans 16 amino acids. The ends lost 5 bases at V and 7 bases at J; junction bases unmatched: 9. The TCR originated in a human donor in good health. The sequencing input was Tregs from blood cultured with allogeneic cells. The rearrangement uses TRBV7-9 and TRBJ1-4; 11 bases align to TRBD1. For the CDR3, the DNA is TGTGCCAGCAGCCTCGGACAGGGGGCGCGGGGTGAAAAACTGTTTTTT. As protein: CASSLGQGARGEKLFF.